These T cell receptor beta chains were read from a single sample in a study of blood T cell repertoires in COVID-19. Produced via immunoSEQ multiplex PCR; TCRdb's table is partial and in-frame only. Of around 93,000 clones in the sample, over 70% are singletons; the top ten hold over 8.5%. The sequenced material came from peripheral blood. These receptors were taken from a man older than 75 with acute or convalescent COVID-19. The CDR3 runs from the conserved cysteine through the conserved F or W. The order of the fields is CDR3 length, clone size, V gene, CDR3 protein. The size of a clone is reported for some rows only, either as once, few or many, or as a class for expanded clones.

14 NA TRBV5-3 CARSLQARTYEQYF
13 NA TRBV6-1 CASSEQGSTEAFF
16 NA TRBV7-2 CASSAGTSGRLYEQYF
12 NA TRBV7-9 CASSLASDGYTF
13 NA TRBV30 CAWMRTGSNEQFF
15 NA TRBV11-2 CASSTRGARNTEAFF
14 NA TRBV18 CASSPGTGGRVAFF
14 NA TRBV7-6 CASSPWTGPETQYF
14 NA TRBV7-9 CASSSSGHPYEQYF
17 NA TRBV19 CASTDDRGRGKNTEAFF
13 once TRBV10-3 CAIRGLAGDEQFF
16 NA TRBV5-1 CASSLGLTTSTDTQYF
14 NA TRBV7-2 CASSGTGADEKLFF
14 NA TRBV9 CASSVEPMTDTQYF
12 NA TRBV6-4 CASRDGRYEQYF
19 NA TRBV7-9 CASSLALGTSGRSDNEQFF
14 NA TRBV19 CASSPGQGTDTQYF
15 NA TRBV27 CASSLTAPGGYEQYF
13 NA TRBV7-9 CASSLLGNTEAFF
12 medium-sized TRBV6-5 CARVSRGYEQYF
14 NA TRBV6-5 CASRSLSTNTEAFF
14 NA TRBV27 CASSLLGAESGYTF
15 NA TRBV5-5 CASSARDREGETQYF
13 NA TRBV5-4 CASSPRLVNEQFF
14 NA TRBV9 CASSGERGSTEAFF
15 once TRBV5-1 CASSLEGERNSPLHF
16 NA TRBV5-1 CASSQGTSGSMNEQFF